The rows below give T cell receptor beta chains drawn from one sample of a study of cytomegalovirus exposure and HLA in healthy donors. TCRdb's copy holds only in-frame clones and misses some; the assay was immunoSEQ multiplex PCR. Of some 100,000 clones listed, roughly 83% are singletons. Sequenced sample: PBMCs. All receptors derive from a man between 18 and 35 years old in good health and CMV-seronegative. CDR3s include the opening cysteine and the closing phenylalanine or tryptophan. D genes are given only for firm matches. For some rows the clone size is stated as once, few or many, or as a class when expanded; others skip it.

CDR3nt: TGTGCCTGGAGTGTAGTAGGGGACGAGCAGTACTTC
CDR3aa: CAWSVVGDEQYF
j_gene: TRBJ2-7
abundance: NA
v_gene: TRBV30
d_gene: NA

CDR3nt: TGTGCCACCAGCAGAGACCGGACAGGACCTAGGACCCAGTACTTC
CDR3aa: CATSRDRTGPRTQYF
j_gene: TRBJ2-5
abundance: few
v_gene: TRBV15
d_gene: TRBD1

CDR3nt: TGTGCCAGCAGTTTATTCGATCCCGCTAGCGGAAGCTCCTACGAGCAGTACTTC
CDR3aa: CASSLFDPASGSSYEQYF
j_gene: TRBJ2-7
abundance: NA
v_gene: TRBV27
d_gene: TRBD2

CDR3nt: TGCGCCAGCAGCCAAGTGGGGCAGAGCTACGAGCAGTACTTC
CDR3aa: CASSQVGQSYEQYF
j_gene: TRBJ2-7
abundance: NA
v_gene: TRBV4-1
d_gene: NA

CDR3nt: TGTGCCAGCAGCCCCGGGGGAGCGGGAGTCTACGAGCAGTACTTC
CDR3aa: CASSPGGAGVYEQYF
j_gene: TRBJ2-7
abundance: NA
v_gene: TRBV5-4
d_gene: TRBD2

CDR3nt: TGTGCCAGCAGCCGACAGGCGGGGGTCGAGCAGTACTTC
CDR3aa: CASSRQAGVEQYF
j_gene: TRBJ2-7
abundance: NA
v_gene: TRBV5-6
d_gene: NA

CDR3nt: TGTGCCAGCAGTTCGCTTGTTGGCGGCTACACCTTC
CDR3aa: CASSSLVGGYTF
j_gene: TRBJ1-2
abundance: NA
v_gene: TRBV6-6
d_gene: NA

CDR3nt: TGCAGTGCTACTAACACTGAAGCTTTCTTT
CDR3aa: CSATNTEAFF
j_gene: TRBJ1-1
abundance: NA
v_gene: TRBV20-1
d_gene: NA

CDR3nt: TGTGCCAGCAGCTTAGGACTAGCGGGGTACAATGAGCAGTTCTTC
CDR3aa: CASSLGLAGYNEQFF
j_gene: TRBJ2-1
abundance: NA
v_gene: TRBV13
d_gene: TRBD2

CDR3nt: TGCAGCCTCAGGAATTCTAACTATGGCTACACCTTC
CDR3aa: CSLRNSNYGYTF
j_gene: TRBJ1-2
abundance: NA
v_gene: TRBV29-1
d_gene: NA

CDR3nt: TGTGCCAGCAGGGGGAGACCGTACAATGAGCAGTTCTTC
CDR3aa: CASRGRPYNEQFF
j_gene: TRBJ2-1
abundance: NA
v_gene: TRBV5-4
d_gene: NA

CDR3nt: TGTGCCAGCAGGTCTGCAGGGGGCGCCTCCTACGAGCAGTACTTC
CDR3aa: CASRSAGGASYEQYF
j_gene: TRBJ2-7
abundance: once
v_gene: TRBV27
d_gene: TRBD1

CDR3nt: TGCGCCAGCAGCTTGGACAGGGGTGGCGAGACCCAGTACTTC
CDR3aa: CASSLDRGGETQYF
j_gene: TRBJ2-5
abundance: NA
v_gene: TRBV5-1
d_gene: TRBD1

CDR3nt: TGTGCCACCAGCAGGGGTTTTGGTAGCGGGAGTACCGAGCAGTACTTC
CDR3aa: CATSRGFGSGSTEQYF
j_gene: TRBJ2-7
abundance: NA
v_gene: TRBV15
d_gene: TRBD2

CDR3nt: TGTGCCAGCAGCTTAAACAGGGGAAACACTGAAGCTTTCTTT
CDR3aa: CASSLNRGNTEAFF
j_gene: TRBJ1-1
abundance: NA
v_gene: TRBV11-1
d_gene: TRBD1